The 30 T cell receptor beta chains in this list originate from one sample, sequenced in a study of blood T cell repertoires in COVID-19. Profiled with immunoSEQ multiplex PCR; TCRdb holds only in-frame clones, not every one. The sample lists some 220,000 clones; 85% were seen once. What was sequenced was peripheral blood. The source is a woman aged 55-70 years with active or convalescent COVID-19.

This chain uses TRBV19 with TRBJ1-3; D is ambiguous. This CDR3 region has 13 residues. Germline V gives CDR1 LNHDA, CDR2 SQIVND (reference sequence). The V gene lost 4 bases and the J gene lost 4 bases, with 8 bases spanning the gap. This CDR3 reads CASSTERGNTIYF. CDR3 sequence (DNA): TGTGCCAGTAGTACCGAGCGCGGAAACACCATATATTTT.

V usage is TRBV19 and J usage is TRBJ2-5; D call uncertain. V shed 5 bases and J shed 3 bases, with 10 bases lying between them. From germline, CDR1 is LNHDA and CDR2 SQIVND (reference sequence). This CDR3 spans 13 amino acids. CDR3 amino acids: CASSDTRKETQYF. In DNA form, the CDR3 reads TGTGCCAGTAGTGACACCCGAAAAGAGACCCAGTACTTC.

The J gene is TRBJ1-4, the V gene TRBV9; possible D gene TRBD1, 6 bases. There are 15 residues in the CDR3. Trimming left V 6 bases short and J 3 bases short, with 15 bases between. Looked up from germline, CDR1 is SGDLS and CDR2 is YYNGEE. CDR3 DNA sequence: TGTGCCAGCACCCTCCAGGGGATGGCTAATGAAAAACTGTTTTTT. Protein product: CASTLQGMANEKLFF.

The chain recombines TRBV3-1 (or the pseudogene TRBV3-2) with TRBJ1-1; 7 nucleotides line up with TRBD1. The length of the CDR3 is 14 residues. Germline CDR1 is LGHDT and CDR2 is YNNKEL (reference sequence). With V trimmed by 3 bases and J by 7 bases, 8 bases remained unmatched. The CDR3 coding sequence is TGTGCCAGCAGCCAGAGGACAGGTCCGTATGAAGCTTTCTTT. This gives the protein CASSQRTGPYEAFF.

A few counts support this clone. This rearrangement joins TRBV10-3 to TRBJ2-1, with a tentative D call TRBD2 (7 bases). This CDR3 comprises 15 residues. Germline V gene lookup returns CDR1 ENHRY and CDR2 SYGVKD. The V end was cut by 3 bases, the J end by 2 bases, with 11 bases between. CDR3 loop: CAISDKGGAYNEQFF. In DNA, the CDR3 is TGTGCCATCAGTGATAAGGGGGGGGCCTACAATGAGCAGTTCTTC.

V usage is TRBV14 and J usage is TRBJ2-7; maybe TRBD1 (6 bases). The CDR3 covers 14 residues. V was clipped by 1 base and J by 2 bases, with 9 bases between them. Germline CDR1 SGHDN, CDR2 FVKESK. The CDR3 nucleotides are TGTGCCAGCAGCCAAGGGACAGAGACCTACGAGCAGTACGTC. Translation: CASSQGTETYEQYV.

J is TRBJ1-5 and V is TRBV14; tentative D call: TRBD1 (6 bases). CDR3 length equals 22 residues. Trimming took 0 bases from V and 0 from J, leaving 27 bases between them. From germline, CDR1 is SGHDN and CDR2 FVKESK. Here the CDR3 DNA reads TGTGCCAGCAGCCAAGATAAAGGGGGGGAGACACCCGTCTTATATAGCAATCAGCCCCAGCATTTT. Translation gives CASSQDKGGETPVLYSNQPQHF.

This chain connects TRBV6-5 to TRBJ1-4; D ambiguous. Germline assignment: CDR1 MNHEY and CDR2 SVGAGI. Trimming removed 6 bases at V and 7 bases at J, with 15 bases between. CDR3 length: 14 amino acids. This CDR3 is CASSPRSGIEKLFF. The CDR3, as DNA: TGTGCCAGCAGCCCCCGGTCGGGGATTGAAAAACTGTTTTTT.

For this clone: One end of the junction fails to match germline, which may point to a read error. The rearrangement links TRBV7-7 to TRBJ2-1; 9 positions match TRBD1. The CDR3 sequence is 15 residues long. The germline gives CDR1 SSHAT, CDR2 FNYEAQ (reference sequence). CDR3 sequence (DNA): TGTGCTAGCAGCTTAGGGACAGGGCTCAACAATGAGCAGTTCTTC. It encodes CASSLGTGLNNEQFF.

This clone was counted a single time. V gene TRBV28 combines with J gene TRBJ2-5; TRBD2 is a possible D gene (6 bases). The CDR3 has 16 residues. Germline CDR1 is MDHEN and CDR2 is SYDVKM. V was trimmed by 2 bases and J by 3 bases, leaving 16 bases between them. CDR3 in amino acids: CASSLTGRGREETQYF. CDR3 nucleotides: TGTGCCAGCAGTTTAACGGGGCGGGGTAGGGAAGAGACCCAGTACTTC.

The chain employs TRBV5-1 and TRBJ2-1, with D possibly being TRBD2 (6 bases). CDR1 is SGHRS, CDR2 YFSETQ, per germline. The CDR3 has 14 residues. V was shortened by 4 bases and J by 5 bases, with 13 bases between the two germline ends. CDR3 bases: TGCGCCAGCAGCCGGTGGAGGGGTGACAATGAGCAGTTCTTC. Encoded protein: CASSRWRGDNEQFF.

The chain combines TRBV27 with TRBJ2-7; 8 bases are a match to TRBD2. The CDR3 covers 15 residues. Trimming at V came to 5 bases and at J to 0 bases, leaving 6 bases not matched to a gene. From germline, CDR1 is MNHEY and CDR2 SMNVEV (reference sequence). The CDR3, as DNA: TGTGCCAGCAGTCCGGGGGGGCCCCACTCCTACGAGCAGTACGTC. It specifies CASSPGGPHSYEQYV.

This rearrangement joins TRBV3-1 (or the pseudogene TRBV3-2) to TRBJ1-4; 8 bases agree with TRBD1. The CDR3 spans 16 residues. The ends lost 0 bases at V and 7 bases at J; junction bases unmatched: 7. Germline CDR1 reads LGHDT; CDR2 reads YNNKEL (reference sequence). The CDR3 nucleotides read TGTGCCAGCAGCCAAGATACCCGGACAGGGATTGAAAAACTGTTTTTT. The encoded protein is CASSQDTRTGIEKLFF.

The V and J genes are TRBV6-5 and TRBJ2-2; 11 bases agree with TRBD2. Germline CDR1 is MNHEY and CDR2 is SVGAGI. This CDR3 has 15 residues. Trimming at V came to 10 bases and at J to 4 bases, leaving 8 bases not matched to a gene. The DNA for the CDR3 is TGTGCCACCCTCCCGGGACTAGCGGTCACCGGGGAGCTGTTTTTT. Translating it yields CATLPGLAVTGELFF.

V usage is TRBV7-9 and J usage is TRBJ2-3, with D perhaps matching TRBD2 (6 bases). This CDR3 has 16 residues. Trimming stripped 3 bases from V and 2 bases from J, with 15 bases between. Germline CDR1 is SEHNR and CDR2 is FQNEAQ (reference sequence). CDR3 sequence reads: CASSFPEEGTTDTQYF. Here the CDR3 DNA reads TGTGCCAGCAGCTTCCCCGAGGAGGGAACCACAGATACGCAGTATTTT.

The CDR3 DNA reads as TGCGCCAGCAGCTTTGAGGGGGCGGGCTATGGCTACACCTTC. It is translated as CASSFEGAGYGYTF. The chain is built from TRBV5-1 and TRBJ1-2, with 7 bases matching TRBD1. V lost 2 bases, J lost 4 bases, and 5 bases stayed unmatched. The CDR3 totals 14 residues. Germline V lookup: CDR1 SGHRS, CDR2 YFSETQ.

The chain employs TRBV5-6 and TRBJ2-7, with 10 bases identical to TRBD2. The J segment lost 0 bases and the V segment lost 4 bases, leaving 7 bases of the junction unmatched. Germline CDR1 SGHDT, CDR2 YYEEEE. The CDR3 has 16 residues. The CDR3 is CASSKLAGTPSYEQYV. In nucleotides, the CDR3 is TGTGCCAGCAGCAAACTAGCGGGGACTCCCTCCTACGAGCAGTACGTC.

The rearrangement uses TRBV7-9 and TRBJ2-2; unclear D gene. Germline V lookup: CDR1 SEHNR, CDR2 FQNEAQ (reference sequence). The ends were cut back, 1 base at V and 4 bases at J, with 7 bases in the middle. CDR3 length: 14 amino acids. CDR3 nucleotide sequence: TGTGCCAGCAGCTTAGGTCAGTTCACCGGGGAGCTGTTTTTT. Its protein is CASSLGQFTGELFF. The variable domain in full, with the rest retrieved from reference TRBV7-9 and TRBJ2-2, is DTGVSQNPRHKITKRGQNVTFRCDPISEHNRLYWYRQTLGQGPEFLTYFQNEAQLEKSRLLSDRFSAERPKGSFSTLEIQRTEQGDSAMYLCASSLGQFTGELFFGEGSRLTVL.

The chain joins TRBV2 to TRBJ1-4; D ambiguous. Per the germline V gene, CDR1 is SNHLY and CDR2 is FYNNEI. The CDR3 sequence is 15 residues long. Deletions cut 5 bases from V and 7 bases from J, with 17 bases between. The CDR3, as DNA: TGTGCCAGCAGTCCCCTGGAGGGATTTGGTGAAAAACTGTTTTTT. Translating gives CASSPLEGFGEKLFF.

This chain uses TRBV11-2 with TRBJ2-1, with TRBD2 matching 7 bases. Germline V lookup: CDR1 SGHAT, CDR2 FQNNGV. Trimming cost V 3 bases and J 4 bases; bases outside gene matches: 6. This CDR3 region has 15 residues. The CDR3 sequence is CASSLGLREYNEQFF. The CDR3 bases are TGTGCCAGCAGCTTGGGACTAAGGGAGTACAATGAGCAGTTCTTC.

The rearrangement joins TRBV27 to TRBJ1-1; tentatively, D is TRBD1 (6 bases). V shed 4 bases and J shed 4 bases, with 10 bases lying between them. Germline CDR1 and CDR2: MNHEY and SMNVEV (reference sequence). CDR3 length: 13 residues. CDR3 region: CASSSQGSTEAFF. CDR3 nucleotide sequence: TGTGCCAGCAGTTCCCAGGGGTCCACTGAAGCTTTCTTT.

This CDR3 reads CASSYTGVEQYF. CDR3 sequence (DNA): TGTGCCAGCAGTTATACAGGGGTCGAGCAGTACTTC. The chain uses TRBV6-6 and TRBJ2-7; TRBD1 matches 7 bases. The germline CDR1 and CDR2 sequences are MNHNY and SVGAGI (reference sequence). Trimming at V came to 3 bases and at J to 6 bases, leaving 2 bases not matched to a gene. This CDR3 contains 12 residues.

The rearrangement links TRBV3-1 (or the pseudogene TRBV3-2) to TRBJ2-7, with TRBD2 identical over 12 bases. V gave up 4 bases and J gave up 2 bases; unmatched junction bases: 3. The CDR3 extends over 15 amino acids. Germline CDR1 reads LGHDT; CDR2 reads YNNKEL (reference sequence). The CDR3 bases are TGTGCCAGCAGCCCCAGACTAGCGGGAGCCTACGAGCAGTACTTC. This translates into CASSPRLAGAYEQYF.

This rearrangement joins TRBV2 to TRBJ2-3, with 11 bases identical to TRBD2. V lost 5 bases, J lost 2 bases, and 3 bases stayed unmatched. The CDR3 runs 15 residues. Per germline, CDR1 SNHLY and CDR2 FYNNEI. CDR3 bases: TGTGCCAGCAGTTTACTAGCGGGAGTCACAGATACGCAGTATTTT. This encodes CASSLLAGVTDTQYF.

The V call is TRBV24-1, the J call TRBJ1-2, with D perhaps TRBD1 (6 bases). The V and J ends lost 5 bases and 4 bases respectively, with 10 bases between them. The CDR3 runs 13 residues. CDR1 is KGHDR and CDR2 is SFDVKD in the germline V gene. CDR3 residues: CATSAGGGYGYTF. For the CDR3, the DNA is TGTGCCACCAGTGCGGGAGGGGGCTATGGCTACACCTTC.

The V call is TRBV5-5, the J call TRBJ2-1, with 8 bases that match TRBD2. Germline CDR1 SGHKS, CDR2 YYEKEE (reference sequence). The V segment lost 2 bases and the J segment 3 bases; nucleotides outside the gene matches: 4. There are 15 residues in the CDR3. The CDR3 is CASSFGTSLYNEQFF. The CDR3 region has the DNA TGTGCCAGCAGCTTCGGGACTAGTCTCTACAATGAGCAGTTCTTC.

The chain couples TRBV28 to TRBJ2-5; TRBD1 aligns across 9 bases. The CDR3 loop spans 15 amino acids. Germline loops: CDR1 MDHEN, CDR2 SYDVKM. V shed 3 bases and J 4 bases; nucleotides not matched to a gene: 6. This chain's CDR3 is CASSLTGGEGETQYF. CDR3 nucleotides: TGTGCCAGCAGTTTGACAGGGGGTGAAGGAGAGACCCAGTACTTC.

The V gene is TRBV19, the J gene TRBJ2-1; D unclear. V lost 7 bases and J lost 0, with 10 bases in between. Germline V gives CDR1 LNHDA, CDR2 SQIVND (reference sequence). The CDR3 loop spans 14 amino acids. CDR3 coding DNA: TGTGCCAGTAAAGTTCAGAACTCCTACAATGAGCAGTTCTTC. Residues: CASKVQNSYNEQFF.

The genes are TRBV11-3 and TRBJ2-1; 7 positions agree with TRBD2. Germline lookup yields CDR1 SGHNT and CDR2 YENEEA. The trim removed 1 base at V and 4 bases at J, leaving 7 bases unmatched. This CDR3 is built from 16 residues. DNA of the CDR3: TGTGCCAGCAGCTTAGCGGGAGGCTCCCCGTACAATGAGCAGTTCTTC. Amino acids: CASSLAGGSPYNEQFF.

The rearrangement uses TRBV6-6 and TRBJ1-1; 7 nucleotides match TRBD1. Trimming at V came to 4 bases and at J to 1 base, leaving 6 bases not matched to a gene. This CDR3 has 15 amino acids. CDR1 and CDR2 (germline): MNHNY, SVGAGI (reference sequence). The chain's CDR3 is CASSFRQGGNTEAFF. The CDR3 DNA is TGTGCCAGCAGTTTCCGACAGGGCGGGAACACTGAAGCTTTCTTT.